Detailed here is one T cell receptor beta chain. The antigen this receptor binds is unknown. No clone much larger than this one lies a single base away; base qualities are absent. This sample was included in a study of CD8 T cells in ankylosing spondylitis (dated by TCRdb to 2016 to 2017). With respect to the entire study: The study profiled T cell receptor beta repertoires in healthy donors and ankylosing spondylitis patients to find disease-linked TCR variants. The full study cohort was made up of roughly 25 ankylosing spondylitis patients and 108 healthy donors. Peripheral blood was sampled, and synovial fluid was additionally collected from ankylosing spondylitis patients. Overall study results and their limits: Some TCR beta motif variants had previously been reported in synovial fluid and blood of reactive arthritis patients, which suggested common disease-initiation mechanisms. A TCR beta motif of fewer than 10 highly homologous amino acid variants appeared characteristic of blood from ankylosing spondylitis patients. A CD8+ phenotype was shown by the disease-linked clones, which were found at relatively low frequencies in peripheral blood. According to the report, matched synovial fluid samples from ankylosing spondylitis patients were significantly enriched for the disease-linked clones.

Ends trimmed: V by 0 bases, J by 0 bases; bases unmatched to a gene: 5. The germline V gene yields LGHNA for CDR1 and YSLEER for CDR2. The CDR3 goes from the cysteine to the phenylalanine over 17 residues. Solely the CDR3 DNA is kept, with 51 bases framed from the first base. Sequencer: Illumina HiSeq 2500. Quantitative 5'-RACE with molecular barcodes was used to prepare TCR beta libraries. As for the original processing: Disease-linked TCR variants were identified with a new computational method built on a probabilistic model of VDJ rearrangement. TCRdb reprocessing: public reads trimmed at Q25 with fastp, clones called with MiXCR, in-frame beta chains kept. Rows with a matching CDR3 protein are joined into one entry that keeps the most common DNA and genes. These V and J calls rely on TCRdb rather than the paper's analysis. Within this sample are 160,000 or so distinct CDR3 sequences, with around a tenth of them counted one time only. Roughly 16% of the sample lies in the top ten.

The TCR comes from a female donor with ankylosing spondylitis or in good health (not recorded which). The V and J segments used are TRBV4-3 and TRBJ2-1, and 7 junction bases match TRBD2. The sample taken for sequencing was blood, either unsorted or a sorted T cell fraction (not recorded which). The bases are TGCGCCAGCAGCCAAGATCGGGAGGAGGGCTCCTACAATGAGCAGTTCTTC. The translation is CASSQDREEGSYNEQFF.